This T cell receptor (beta chain) was retrieved from a study of T cells in Graves' hyperthyroidism and ophthalmopathy. General observations from the study: From stable hyperthyroidism, ophthalmopathy was separated by a 13 V-J model.

RNA transcripts provided the source from which TCR beta CDR3 regions were amplified. Researchers ran a first-round RT-PCR on the TCR CDR3 using the HTBI primer set. TCRdb called the multiplex PCR reads again in MiXCR, with one record for every CDR3 protein. The sample has a few hundred thousand distinct CDR3 sequences, roughly 15% seen once. The V and J ends lost 0 bases and 2 bases, in that order; junction bases with no gene match: 9. The CDR3 length is 18 residues. CDR1 and CDR2 from the germline V gene are SGHVS and FQNEAQ. Each person with ophthalmopathy scored at least 3 on the Clinical Activity Score, reached NOSPECS grade 4 or higher, and had been ill under 3 months. This clonotype was detected many times. Its cognate antigen is unknown.

The TCR sequence derives from a woman in her 30s with Graves' ophthalmopathy. The chain is built from TRBV7-8 and TRBJ2-3, with 9 bases that match TRBD2. Sequenced input: blood. The DNA for the CDR3 is TGTGCCAGCAGCTTAGCGAGGGGGCTAGCGGGGACCACAGATACGCAGTATTTT. Protein sequence: CASSLARGLAGTTDTQYF.